A single sample gave rise to the 14 T cell receptor beta chains below, sequenced in a study of T cells in Graves' hyperthyroidism and ophthalmopathy. Regions amplified from RNA transcripts were the TCR beta CDR3 regions. Initially, a first-round RT-PCR of the TCR CDR3 employed the HTBI primer set. TCRdb recomputed calls from the multiplex PCR reads with MiXCR, one row per CDR3 protein. The table has more than 300,000 distinct CDR3 sequences, about a sixth seen once. Sequencing was performed on blood. The receptor source for this set is a woman aged 25-40 years with Graves' hyperthyroidism that later progressed to Graves' ophthalmopathy.

This clonotype was recorded many times. The chain is built from TRBV6-1 and TRBJ2-2, with D perhaps matching TRBD1 (6 bases). V lost 8 bases to trimming and J lost 4 bases, with 14 bases between them. Germline V gives CDR1 MNHNS, CDR2 SASEGT. This CDR3 is built from 14 residues. As DNA, the CDR3 is TGTGCCAGCTCCCTCAACAGGGTCACCGGGGAGCTGTTTTTT. This translates into CASSLNRVTGELFF.

The table lists this clonotype with a count of one. V usage is TRBV19 and J usage is TRBJ1-5; D unresolved. The CDR3 is made up of 14 amino acids. The ends were cut back, 5 bases at V and 1 base at J, with 9 bases in the middle. Germline V gene data show CDR1 as LNHDA and CDR2 as SQIVND (reference sequence). DNA for the CDR3: TGTGCCAGTAGTGAAAGACACAGCAATCAGCCCCAGCATTTT. It codes for CASSERHSNQPQHF.

The V and J genes are TRBV27 and TRBJ1-5; no clear D. The CDR3 runs to 11 residues. Germline CDR1 reads MNHEY; CDR2 reads SMNVEV (reference sequence). Trimming cost V 6 bases and J 11 bases, with 11 bases left between them. The CDR3 region is CASSAGGTQHF. The CDR3 DNA sequence: TGTGCCAGCAGCGCCGGCGGGACCCAGCATTTT.

The rearrangement uses TRBV6-1 and TRBJ2-7; a possible D gene is TRBD2 (6 bases). Per germline, CDR1 MNHNS and CDR2 SASEGT. V lost 2 bases, J lost 3 bases, and 11 bases lay in between. CDR3 length equals 14 residues. CDR3 protein: CASSEFVGGYEQYF. DNA for the CDR3: TGTGCCAGCAGTGAATTCGTCGGGGGCTACGAGCAGTACTTC.

This clonotype was detected ten times or more. The rearrangement uses TRBV20-1 and TRBJ2-5, with 7 bases identical to TRBD1. Germline V gene data show CDR1 as DFQATT and CDR2 as SNEGSKA (reference sequence). Trimming cost V 6 bases and J 4 bases; bases outside gene matches: 8. This CDR3 has 13 amino acids. CDR3 DNA: TGCAGTGCGGGAGACAGGGTTGGAGAGACCCAGTACTTC. Amino acid sequence: CSAGDRVGETQYF.

The chain combines TRBV6-2 or TRBV6-3 with TRBJ1-6; 9 bases match TRBD1. The J segment lost 7 bases and the V segment lost 2 bases, leaving 9 bases of the junction unmatched. Germline-derived CDR1 and CDR2 are MNHEY and SVGEGT. This CDR3 spans 17 amino acids. The CDR3 bases are TGTGCCAGCAGTTACGACCTGATGACAGGGGGGAATTCACCCCTCCACTTT. It codes for CASSYDLMTGGNSPLHF.

This clonotype was recorded many times. The rearrangement uses TRBV2 and TRBJ1-1; D is uncertain. V lost 6 bases, J lost 3 bases, and 14 bases lay in between. Germline V gives CDR1 SNHLY, CDR2 FYNNEI. The CDR3 consists of 14 residues. The CDR3 DNA follows: TGTGCCAGCAGCGATAGAGGGTCGGACACTGAAGCTTTCTTT. Translating it yields CASSDRGSDTEAFF.

This sequence joins TRBV18 and TRBJ1-1, with 8 bases that match TRBD1. Per the germline V gene, CDR1 is KGHSH and CDR2 is LQKENI. This CDR3 contains 15 residues. V was clipped by 3 bases and J by 0 bases; unmatched bases: 3. The CDR3 region is CASSPTGGMNTEAFF. CDR3 coding DNA: TGTGCCAGCTCACCTACAGGGGGTATGAACACTGAAGCTTTCTTT.

This clonotype was observed at least ten times. The V call is TRBV20-1, the J call TRBJ1-6; 7 nucleotides line up with TRBD1. Per the germline V gene, CDR1 is DFQATT and CDR2 is SNEGSKA (reference sequence). The CDR3 is 13 residues long. J gave up 7 bases and V 6 bases, and 6 bases lay outside the gene matches. The CDR3 loop is CSAGQASNSPLHF. The CDR3 DNA is TGCAGTGCCGGACAGGCTTCGAATTCACCCCTCCACTTT.

This clonotype has at least ten counts. The genes are TRBV12-3 or TRBV12-4 and TRBJ1-4; TRBD1 might be the D (5 bases). V lost 2 bases to trimming and J lost 8 bases, with 12 bases between them. There are 14 residues in the CDR3. The CDR3, as DNA: TGTGCCAGCAGTTTATCTGGGGCAGGAGAAAAACTGTTTTTT. This translates into CASSLSGAGEKLFF.

The chain uses TRBV28 and TRBJ1-3; no definite D call. Per germline, CDR1 MDHEN and CDR2 SYDVKM. Trimming pared 6 bases from V and 4 bases from J, leaving 10 bases between. The CDR3 runs to 13 residues. The CDR3: CASSLPLGNTIYF. CDR3 in DNA: TGTGCCAGCAGCTTGCCGCTCGGAAACACCATATATTTT.

The rearrangement uses TRBV11-2 and TRBJ2-7; 8 bases line up with TRBD2. Germline lookup yields CDR1 SGHAT and CDR2 FQNNGV. The CDR3 is 18 amino acids. V gave up 1 base and J gave up 4 bases; unmatched junction bases: 15. CDR3 protein: CASSLVGGQRESWYEQYF. CDR3 bases: TGTGCCAGCAGCTTAGTCGGGGGCCAGCGGGAGAGCTGGTACGAGCAGTACTTC. Full variable domain (rest looked up from reference TRBV11-2 and TRBJ2-7): EAGVAQSPRYKIIEKRQSVAFWCNPISGHATLYWYQQILGQGPKLLIQFQNNGVVDDSQLPKDRFSAERLKGVDSTLKIQPAKLEDSAVYLCASSLVGGQRESWYEQYFGPGTRLTVT.

This sequence joins TRBV4-1 and TRBJ1-5; D may be TRBD1 (5 bases). Trimming pared 2 bases from V and 7 bases from J, leaving 15 bases between. Germline values: CDR1 MGHRA, CDR2 YSYEKL. The CDR3 totals 15 residues. DNA of the CDR3: TGCGCCAGCAGCCAATTACTAGGGGTCAGCCAGCCCCAGCATTTT. Translated: CASSQLLGVSQPQHF.

This clonotype was observed many times. The V call is TRBV3-1, the J call TRBJ2-1, with D unclear. The germline gives CDR1 LGHDT, CDR2 YNNKEL (reference sequence). V was clipped by 2 bases and J by 10 bases, with 9 bases between them. The CDR3 is 12 amino acids. DNA of the CDR3: TGTGCCAGCAGCCAATCGGAACTCGAGCAGTTCTTC. It encodes CASSQSELEQFF.